This TCR beta chain was recorded in a study of neoadjuvant anti-PD-1 for oral cavity cancer (dated by TCRdb to 2020 to 2022). For context, the study as a whole: Before curative-intent surgical resection, most patients were given three to four biweekly doses of nivolumab at 3 mg/kg. The parent correlative cohort had around 11 patients and a response rate of 30% to 35%. For patients who did not progress, a fourth nivolumab dose was given around day 43, followed by definitive surgical resection on days 50-56. Responders were defined as patients with complete response, partial response or stable disease by RECIST 1.1; non-responders were defined as patients with progression.

As concerns this clone: Its recognized antigen is unknown. The input lacks base qualities; no much larger clone sits a single base away.

The intended sense of this specimen's time point label: before neoadjuvant nivolumab. Patients had been newly diagnosed with stage II-IVA oral cavity squamous cell carcinoma, and no prior systemic or radiation treatment had been given to the patients. The cohort was made up of patients with locally advanced, HPV-negative oral cavity squamous cell carcinoma. Peripheral blood mononuclear cells were analyzed directly, without maintenance or expansion in culture. The samples were obtained from a longitudinal correlative study of a single-arm phase II trial testing neoadjuvant nivolumab in oral cavity squamous cell carcinoma. Subject-matched pre- and post-treatment PBMCs and tumors from three responders and three non-responders were subjected to genomic DNA-based TCRbeta sequencing. Peripheral blood mononuclear cells were collected before nivolumab treatment and were collected again after treatment, at the time of surgery. The Maxwell RSC DNA from Cells kit was used to isolate genomic DNA from PBMCs.

Inclusive of the bounding cysteine and phenylalanine, the CDR3 is 16 residues long. Only the CDR3 part of the read is kept: 48 bases, read in frame from the first base. The V end gives up 3 bases and the J end 0 bases, leaving 7 bases in the junction not matched to a gene. For CDR1 and CDR2, the germline V gene lists SGHRS and YFSETQ. For deep sequencing, PBMC libraries mostly used about 490 ng of input genomic DNA, with six replicates for each sample. TCRbeta libraries were prepared with the immunoSEQ hsTCRbeta kit according to the manufacturer's instructions. Sequencing of the completed libraries took place using an Illumina NovaSeq 6000 S4 flow cell after they had been pooled to roughly 3.2 nM. The authors' pipeline ran thus. Raw data preprocessing and quality control were performed with the immunoSEQ Analyzer. The analysis was limited to productive rearrangements, and each clonotype was defined by a unique CDR3 amino acid sequence. Repertoire clonality was estimated as the Gini-Simpson index, computed with the R package tcR. Gini indices were compared with Student's t test, and associations with tumor size change were assessed by Pearson correlation. Drawn from immuneACCESS, this table holds only the in-frame rearrangements with V and J called that TCRdb kept. Clones are partly lost; checked studies trace under half to an unresolved V gene and leave the rest unexplained. The V and J calls and the clone size are those of that table, but D and trimming were determined from the DNA. The sample profile shows some 6,700 clones; approximately 69% of them were found once. The biggest ten clones account for less than 3.5% of the sample.

Results and caveats for the whole study, not just this receptor: The TCR analyses had only three patients in each response group, and the authors called for validation in larger cohorts. After neoadjuvant nivolumab, significantly higher T cell clonality (Gini index) was found within PBMCs in non-responders than in responders. Higher pretreatment blood TCRbeta clonality and lower post-treatment tumor TCRbeta clonality were correlated with higher pretreatment blood Treg/Th17 ratios.

The sequence was obtained from a person between 40 and 79 years old with oral cavity squamous cell carcinoma. The chain is made from TRBV5-1 and TRBJ2-7; TRBD1 fits 9 bases in the junction. Sample: PBMCs, taken before nivolumab (anti-PD-1) treatment. The CDR3: CASSSRDRDNSYEQYF. The nucleotide sequence is TGCGCCAGCAGCTCCCGGGACAGGGATAACTCCTACGAGCAGTACTTC.